This section outlines one T cell receptor (beta chain) sequence together with its context. V lost 3 bases to trimming and J lost 8 bases; unmatched junction nucleotides: 7. Germline loops: CDR1 LGHNA, CDR2 YSLEER. CDR3 length: 16 amino acids. This entry is derived from a study of T cell clonotyping in hematopoietic cell transplantation. Some clones are missing from TCRdb's copy, which holds only in-frame ones; the method was immunoSEQ multiplex PCR. The sample has some 30,000 clones; about 93% are singletons. The sample consisted of PBMCs, taken 100 days after allogeneic stem cell transplant. The TCR comes from a female patient aged 45-60 years who had an allogeneic stem cell transplant from a related donor, so the T cells may come from the graft donor. Some clones in this sample may be carry-over from other donors' samples. This chain links TRBV4-3 with TRBJ1-6, with 10 bases matching TRBD1. CDR3 DNA sequence: TGCGCCAGCAGCCAGGCGACGACAGGGGGCGATTCACCCCTCCACTTT. This sequence encodes CASSQATTGGDSPLHF.